What follows are 8 T cell receptor beta chains derived from one specimen sequenced in a study of CD8 T cells in ankylosing spondylitis. General observations from the study: What seemed typical of ankylosing spondylitis blood was a TCR beta motif built from under 10 highly homologous variants.

TCRdb itself ran the 5' RACE reads through MiXCR, one entry per CDR3 protein. Of fewer than 550,000 distinct CDR3 sequences in the sample, about 5% were seen once. Antigens of these TCRs are unknown. Material for sequencing was blood, either unsorted or a sorted T cell fraction (not recorded which). The receptors were sampled from a male donor with ankylosing spondylitis.

This clonotype was seen many times. The chain employs TRBV4-3 and TRBJ2-5, with D possibly TRBD1 on 5 matching bases. Germline V gene sequence: CDR1 LGHNA, CDR2 YSLEER. V shed 5 bases and J shed 5 bases, with 12 bases lying between them. There are 13 residues in the CDR3. CDR3 amino acids: CASSIDRWETQYF. The CDR3 nucleotides are TGCGCCAGCAGCATCGACAGATGGGAGACCCAGTACTTC.

Many counts were recorded for this clonotype. The chain has TRBV4-1 and TRBJ2-3; 14 bases line up with TRBD2. CDR1 and CDR2 from the germline V gene are MGHRA and YSYEKL. The V segment lost 0 bases and the J segment 5 bases; nucleotides outside the gene matches: 7. This CDR3 region has 18 residues. In DNA, the CDR3 is TGCGCCAGCAGCCAAGATCTCGGACTAGCGGGAGGAGGAGATACGCAGTATTTT. Its translation is CASSQDLGLAGGGDTQYF.

The rearrangement joins TRBV9 to TRBJ1-2; possibly TRBD1 for D (5 bases). The germline V gene encodes CDR1 SGDLS and CDR2 YYNGEE. The length of the CDR3 is 14 residues. Trimming left V 0 bases short and J 8 bases short, with 14 bases between. CDR3 in DNA: TGTGCCAGCAGCGTAGGGCAGGGATTCGTCGGCTACACCTTC. Encoded protein: CASSVGQGFVGYTF.

This clonotype was observed many times. The V gene is TRBV20-1, the J gene TRBJ2-3; tentative D call: TRBD2 (6 bases). Germline values: CDR1 DFQATT, CDR2 SNEGSKA (reference sequence). V shed 6 bases and J shed 4 bases, with 11 bases lying between them. This CDR3 contains 12 residues. In nucleotides, the CDR3 is TGCAGTGCCCCCCGGGACTCAGATACGCAGTATTTT. It yields the protein CSAPRDSDTQYF.

This clonotype was seen many times. The chain employs TRBV7-9 and TRBJ1-6; unclear D gene. This CDR3 is built from 11 residues. Trimming cost V 5 bases and J 11 bases, with 7 bases left between them. Germline values: CDR1 SEHNR, CDR2 FQNEAQ (reference sequence). The CDR3 DNA is TGTGCCAGCAGCAACGGGACACCCCTCCACTTT. Its translation: CASSNGTPLHF.

At least ten counts were recorded for this clonotype. This rearrangement joins TRBV28 to TRBJ1-2; 7 bases match TRBD1. This CDR3 has 13 amino acids. Per the germline V gene, CDR1 is MDHEN and CDR2 is SYDVKM. V lost 10 bases, J lost 0 bases, and 5 bases stayed unmatched. The CDR3 spells CAIPDRPNYGYTF. CDR3 bases: TGTGCCATCCCGGACAGGCCTAACTATGGCTACACCTTC.

This clonotype has more than one count but fewer than ten. The V gene is TRBV7-3, the J gene TRBJ2-3; TRBD2 agrees at 8 bases. CDR1 and CDR2 from the germline V gene are SGHTA and FQGTGA. The CDR3 length is 14 residues. After removal of 3 bases from V and 3 bases from J, the junction contained 2 bases not matched to a gene. The CDR3 DNA reads as TGTGCCAGCAGCTTCGGGGGGGCGACAGATACGCAGTATTTT. Protein product: CASSFGGATDTQYF.

This clonotype was found many times. The chain recombines TRBV20-1 with TRBJ2-7, with 12 bases matching TRBD2. Germline V gives CDR1 DFQATT, CDR2 SNEGSKA (reference sequence). This CDR3 comprises 14 residues. The J segment lost 3 bases and the V segment lost 6 bases, leaving 6 bases of the junction unmatched. CDR3 DNA: TGCAGTGCGCGAGCACTAGCGGGGGGCTACGAGCAGTACTTC. Protein product: CSARALAGGYEQYF.